This passage covers 25 T cell receptor beta chains from one sample sequenced in a study of cytomegalovirus exposure and HLA in healthy donors. The PCR had 60 Vbeta and 13 Jbeta primers. The repertoire was sequenced with immunoSEQ multiplex PCR; TCRdb's copy has only in-frame clones and lacks some. This sample yields roughly 300,000 clones, of which 86% are seen a single time; 3.5% to 4% belongs to the top ten. The source material was PBMCs. Every receptor here comes from a man between 35 and 55 years old in good health and CMV-seropositive.

The chain combines TRBV10-3 with TRBJ2-3; TRBD2 is a possible D gene (6 bases). V was pared by 2 bases and J by 4 bases, with 13 bases between. CDR1 and CDR2 from the germline V gene are ENHRY and SYGVKD. This CDR3 comprises 15 residues. The CDR3 spells CAISELATEADTQYF. CDR3 bases: TGTGCCATCAGTGAGCTAGCGACAGAGGCAGATACGCAGTATTTT.

The genes are TRBV5-1 and TRBJ2-7, with D hard to call. Trimming left V 4 bases short and J 4 bases short, with 9 bases between. The CDR3 is 12 residues long. Germline CDR1 is SGHRS and CDR2 is YFSETQ. CDR3 sequence (DNA): TGCGCCAGCAGCATAACGGGTTACGAGCAGTACTTC. This gives the protein CASSITGYEQYF.

This chain joins TRBV27 and TRBJ2-5, with TRBD2 matching 15 bases. V was pared by 5 bases and J by 4 bases, with 5 bases of the junction left unmatched. The CDR3 totals 16 residues. The V gene's germline CDR1 is MNHEY and CDR2 SMNVEV (reference sequence). The CDR3 bases are TGTGCCAGCAGTAGGACTAGCGGGAGGGCCAGAGAGACCCAGTACTTC. Protein: CASSRTSGRARETQYF.

This clone appeared once. The V and J genes are TRBV18 and TRBJ2-7, with unresolved D. Germline V gene lookup returns CDR1 KGHSH and CDR2 LQKENI. The CDR3 length is 13 residues. V lost 3 bases and J lost 3, with 9 bases in between. In DNA form, the CDR3 reads TGTGCCAGCTCACCCCGCCTATACTACGAGCAGTACTTC. Its translation: CASSPRLYYEQYF.

The chain combines TRBV27 with TRBJ1-2, with TRBD1 matching 7 bases. The V gene's germline CDR1 is MNHEY and CDR2 SMNVEV (reference sequence). J gave up 6 bases and V 3 bases, and 4 bases lay outside the gene matches. The CDR3 extends over 13 amino acids. CDR3 bases: TGTGCCAGCAGTTTGTTTGGACAGGATGGCTACACCTTC. It codes for CASSLFGQDGYTF.

V and J are TRBV5-1 and TRBJ2-3; a possible D gene is TRBD2 (6 bases). V lost 4 bases and J lost 0, with 12 bases in between. In germline, CDR1 is SGHRS, CDR2 YFSETQ. The CDR3 sequence is 15 residues long. CDR3 loop: CASSLRLESTDTQYF. Written as DNA, the CDR3 is TGCGCCAGCAGCCTACGACTAGAAAGCACAGATACGCAGTATTTT.

This chain uses TRBV5-4 with TRBJ2-7, with 10 bases that match TRBD2. The V and J ends lost 0 bases and 4 bases, in that order; junction bases with no gene match: 4. CDR1 SGHNT and CDR2 YYREEE come from the germline V gene (reference sequence). The CDR3 is 15 residues long. The CDR3 DNA reads as TGTGCCAGCAGCTTGGGCCCTAGCGGGAGTTACGAGCAGTACTTC. Translating gives CASSLGPSGSYEQYF.

This clone was recorded once. The V gene is TRBV5-6, the J gene TRBJ2-5; possible D gene TRBD1, 6 bases. The end of the DNA aligns better with TRBJ2-7, so the J call may be wrong. CDR1 and CDR2 (germline): SGHDT, YYEEEE. This CDR3 spans 13 amino acids. CDR3 sequence reads: CASSLEQGGEQYF. The CDR3 region has the DNA TGTGCCAGCAGCTTGGAACAGGGCGGCGAGCAGTACTTC.

The gene calls are TRBV28 and TRBJ2-1, with 8 bases matching TRBD2. The CDR3 is 17 amino acids. Germline-derived CDR1 and CDR2 are MDHEN and SYDVKM. J was trimmed by 4 bases and V by 3 bases; bases with no gene match: 11. Here the CDR3 reads CASSFLSISGDYNEQFF. The CDR3 region has the DNA TGTGCCAGCAGTTTTCTGTCTATTAGCGGGGATTACAATGAGCAGTTCTTC. The full variable domain, in which reference TRBV28 and TRBJ2-1 provide the parts outside the CDR3, is DVKVTQSSRYLVKRTGEKVFLECVQDMDHENMFWYRQDPGLGLRLIYFSYDVKMKEKGDIPEGYSVSREKKERFSLILESASTNQTSMYLCASSFLSISGDYNEQFFGPGTRLTVL.

The V call is TRBV11-3, the J call TRBJ2-2; D is ambiguous. The CDR3 is made up of 12 amino acids. CDR1 SGHNT and CDR2 YENEEA come from the germline V gene. V lost 4 bases and J lost 8, with 8 bases in between. In DNA form, the CDR3 reads TGTGCCAGCAGCTCCCTAGAGGGGGAGCTGTTTTTT. It is translated as CASSSLEGELFF.

The chain uses TRBV6-5 and TRBJ1-3, with D hard to call. Germline V gene lookup returns CDR1 MNHEY and CDR2 SVGAGI. There are 16 residues in the CDR3. The V gene lost 0 bases and the J gene lost 0 bases, with 9 bases spanning the gap. As DNA, the CDR3 is TGTGCCAGCAGTTACTCGAGCATAAACTCTGGAAACACCATATATTTT. Translated: CASSYSSINSGNTIYF.

The genes are TRBV28 and TRBJ2-1; perhaps TRBD2 as D (6 bases). The CDR3 is 13 residues long. Germline V gives CDR1 MDHEN, CDR2 SYDVKM. V was shortened by 6 bases and J by 7 bases, with 13 bases between the two germline ends. The CDR3 nucleotides are TGTGCCAGCAGCCGGGACTCGATTAATGAGCAGTTCTTC. It codes for CASSRDSINEQFF.

This chain joins TRBV28 and TRBJ1-5; TRBD1 is a possible D gene (6 bases). Germline CDR1 reads MDHEN; CDR2 reads SYDVKM. The V end was cut by 6 bases, the J end by 1 base, with 16 bases between. CDR3 length equals 16 residues. CDR3 loop: CASSPGGLGSNQPQHF. In DNA form, the CDR3 reads TGTGCCAGCAGCCCGGGGGGGCTCGGGAGCAATCAGCCCCAGCATTTT.

The V and J genes are TRBV27 and TRBJ2-1; TRBD2 agrees at 11 bases. This CDR3 has 15 residues. Germline CDR1 MNHEY, CDR2 SMNVEV (reference sequence). V shed 2 bases and J 7 bases; nucleotides not matched to a gene: 4. The CDR3 is CASSLLAGGGNEQFF. CDR3 DNA sequence: TGTGCCAGCAGTTTACTAGCGGGGGGTGGGAATGAGCAGTTCTTC.

The genes are TRBV15 and TRBJ2-4; 8 bases line up with TRBD1. This CDR3 region has 16 residues. Per germline, CDR1 LNHNV and CDR2 YYDKDF (reference sequence). The V segment lost 5 bases and the J segment 1 base; nucleotides outside the gene matches: 7. CDR3 residues: CATSRETGVAKNIQYF. The CDR3 nucleotides read TGTGCCACCAGCCGCGAGACAGGGGTGGCCAAAAACATTCAGTACTTC.

The rearrangement links TRBV5-1 to TRBJ2-3; weak D call: TRBD2 (5 bases). The CDR3 length is 15 residues. Trimming cost V 4 bases and J 3 bases, with 15 bases left between them. The V gene's germline CDR1 is SGHRS and CDR2 YFSETQ. CDR3 sequence (DNA): TGCGCCAGCAGCATGGAGGCGGGCCAAACAGATACGCAGTATTTT. Translated: CASSMEAGQTDTQYF.

The chain is built from TRBV5-6 and TRBJ2-7; TRBD1 agrees at 10 bases. J was trimmed by 7 bases and V by 3 bases; bases with no gene match: 13. This CDR3 spans 16 amino acids. Germline V gene data show CDR1 as SGHDT and CDR2 as YYEEEE. CDR3 residues: CASSSQLYDRGQEQYF. The CDR3 coding sequence is TGTGCCAGCAGCTCCCAATTATACGACAGGGGGCAAGAGCAGTACTTC. The full variable domain, completed using reference TRBV5-6 and TRBJ2-7, is DAGVTQSPTHLIKTRGQQVTLRCSPKSGHDTVSWYQQALGQGPQFIFQYYEEEERQRGNFPDRFSGHQFPNYSSELNVNALLLGDSALYLCASSSQLYDRGQEQYFGPGTRLTVT.

The chain couples TRBV25-1 to TRBJ2-1; possible D gene TRBD1, 6 bases. V lost 3 bases and J lost 12, with 21 bases in between. This CDR3 region has 15 residues. Germline values: CDR1 MGHDK, CDR2 SYGVNS. The CDR3 DNA sequence: TGTGCCAGCAGTGACAACCGGGACGGGACAATGAGGCAGTTCTTC. The encoded protein is CASSDNRDGTMRQFF. Complete variable domain (other parts from reference TRBV25-1 and TRBJ2-1): EADIYQTPRYLVIGTGKKITLECSQTMGHDKMYWYQQDPGMELHLIHYSYGVNSTEKGDLSSESTVSRIRTEHFPLTLESARPSHTSQYLCASSDNRDGTMRQFFGPGTRLTVL.

This chain connects TRBV14 to TRBJ2-1; perhaps TRBD2 as D (6 bases). Germline V CDR1 and CDR2: SGHDN, FVKESK. V was clipped by 4 bases and J by 9 bases, with 19 bases between them. This CDR3 comprises 15 residues. CDR3 DNA: TGTGCCAGCAGCCTTCAATCCGGGACCGGGGGTGAGCAGTTCTTC. It encodes CASSLQSGTGGEQFF.

The V gene is TRBV5-5, the J gene TRBJ2-1, with a weak D call TRBD1 (5 bases). The CDR3 spans 13 residues. From germline, CDR1 is SGHKS and CDR2 YYEKEE (reference sequence). V was cut by 0 bases and J by 9 bases, with 10 bases left in between. The CDR3, as DNA: TGTGCCAGCAGCTTGGACAGGTACGCTGAGCAGTTCTTC. Protein product: CASSLDRYAEQFF.

With respect to this clone: An end of the junction does not agree with germline; a read error may underlie this. The chain recombines TRBV18 with TRBJ2-3; 9 nucleotides agree with TRBD1. Looked up from germline, CDR1 is KGHSH and CDR2 is LQKENI. This CDR3 region has 12 residues. CDR3 sequence: CASSPAGTGTFF. CDR3 nucleotides: TGTGCCAGCTCACCAGCCGGGACAGGGACGTTTTTT.

V usage is TRBV19 and J usage is TRBJ1-5; the D is unclear. The V end was cut by 1 base, the J end by 0 bases, with 10 bases between. This CDR3 contains 16 residues. Germline CDR1 is LNHDA and CDR2 is SQIVND (reference sequence). The CDR3: CASSIAAGYSNQPQHF. In DNA form, the CDR3 reads TGTGCCAGTAGTATAGCGGCAGGATATAGCAATCAGCCCCAGCATTTT.

This chain joins TRBV30 and TRBJ1-4, with 9 bases lining up with TRBD1. The CDR3 has 14 amino acids. After removal of 3 bases from V and 7 bases from J, the junction contained 6 bases not matched to a gene. Germline V gene lookup returns CDR1 GTSNPN and CDR2 SVGIG (reference sequence). CDR3 coding DNA: TGTGCCTGGAGCTCCACAGGGGGCGCTGAAAAACTGTTTTTT. As protein: CAWSSTGGAEKLFF.

The chain uses TRBV2 and TRBJ1-5; a possible D gene is TRBD1 (5 bases). Germline CDR1 is SNHLY and CDR2 is FYNNEI. V dropped 7 bases and J dropped 4 bases, with 11 bases sitting between them. The length of the CDR3 is 13 residues. The CDR3 sequence is CASTGAGNQPQHF. The CDR3 region has the DNA TGTGCCAGCACTGGGGCAGGGAATCAGCCCCAGCATTTT.

The rearrangement links TRBV4-1 to TRBJ2-7; 9 bases are a match to TRBD2. V lost 0 bases and J lost 3; bases outside the gene matches: 6. The germline V gene has CDR1 MGHRA and CDR2 YSYEKL. CDR3 length equals 16 residues. CDR3 DNA: TGCGCCAGCAGCCAAGATGGGGCTAGCGGGAACTACGAGCAGTACTTC. It encodes CASSQDGASGNYEQYF.